This T cell receptor beta chain was captured by sequencing in a study of blood T cells in healthy people across ages (dated by TCRdb to between 2014 and 2017). General notes on the study: In model experiments, template switching captured roughly one uniquely barcoded TCR beta cDNA molecule for every two T cells. To track age-related changes in TCR beta repertoire diversity, the study relied on deep sequencing normalized with unique cDNA molecular identifiers. Four age groups were formed from the donors: young (average approximately 15 years), middle-aged (more than 35), aged (under 70) and long-lived (around 82). To avoid experimental bias, donors of different ages were distributed randomly across sequencing lanes. For two donors (one aged 18 to 30 and one aged 80 or older), the study analyzed two additional independent replicas of 1 million unique cDNA reads from the same blood draw.

As to this clonotype: Its antigen is unknown. Relative to the germline gene, one junction end is altered; a read error may explain this.

Libraries came from 5' RACE. A second PCR of roughly 7 to 11 cycles was performed with a sample-barcoded 5' primer and a J-beta primer mix. Each TCR beta cDNA molecule received a unique molecular identifier from a template-switch 5' adaptor carrying 12 random nucleotides. At least 2.5 million CDR3-containing paired-end reads were obtained from each sample. First-strand cDNA synthesis was performed from all RNA using the Mint cDNA synthesis kit, with priming by a TRBC-specific oligonucleotide. After uracil-DNA glycosylase treatment, a first 18-cycle PCR used universal primers M1SS and BC2_uni_R on all cDNA. The authors processed their data as follows. For normalization, 1 million high-quality reads were randomly selected from each sample, with every read carrying a distinct molecular identifier. Instead of being binned into consensus sequences, reads that shared molecular identifiers were thrown out. CDR3 identification, clonotype clustering and error correction used MiTCR with a Q25 quality threshold and the strictest error-elimination algorithm. A nonparametric unseen species model with Euler transformation was used to estimate a lower bound on total TCR beta diversity. TCRdb reanalyzed the raw reads on its own, using fastp at Q25 for trimming and MiXCR for clone calling, and kept in-frame beta chains. Rows are combined by CDR3 protein, so each entry shows the most common genes and DNA. The V and J calls were not made by the authors but by TCRdb's processing. This sample lists roughly 1.9 million distinct CDR3 sequences; 39% were detected once. The leading ten clones occupy more than 20% of the sample.

Study-level results and caveats: Observed TCR beta diversity per million T cells fell roughly linearly with age, and a significant reduction was already apparent by age approximately 41. Compared with the aged group, the long-lived group had more naive CD4+ T cells, fewer expanded clones and increased TCR diversity, a pattern suggesting age selection. Because profiling used bulk unsorted PBMCs, naive and antigen-experienced compartments could not be compared conclusively. Because donor CMV infection status was unknown, age-related changes in expanded clonotypes were potentially confounded. Estimates of total diversity based on one million sequenced T cells were considered lower bounds and underestimates. Observed TCR beta diversity correlated strongly with the percentage of naive T cells measured by flow cytometry.

Systemically healthy Caucasian individuals from Russia, over 30 in total and aged roughly 6 to 100 years, were included as donors. Approximately 9.3 milliliters of peripheral blood were drawn from each donor into EDTA-treated Vacutainer tubes. PBMCs were isolated by Ficoll-Paque density-gradient centrifugation, with at least 7 million obtained per sample. Total RNA, at least 6 micrograms per sample, was extracted from PBMCs with Trizol reagent. For every donor, flow cytometry on a PBMC aliquot measured the percentage of naive CD45RAhigh/CD27high T cells. CDR1 and CDR2 are drawn from the germline V gene (reference sequence): DFQATT, SNEGSKA. The CDR3 covers 15 residues, taking in both the cysteine and the phenylalanine. Only the CDR3 DNA is retained, 45 bases long and in frame from the first base.

The source material was blood. The chain was built from TRBV20-1 and TRBJ2-1; the D call is tentative, TRBD1 or TRBD2, as each matches 5 bases. This clonotype originated in a human donor in good health. The DNA reads TGCAGTGCTAGTTTGGGGGAGCCTTCCTACAATGAGCGGTTCTTC. This codes for CSASLGEPSYNERFF.